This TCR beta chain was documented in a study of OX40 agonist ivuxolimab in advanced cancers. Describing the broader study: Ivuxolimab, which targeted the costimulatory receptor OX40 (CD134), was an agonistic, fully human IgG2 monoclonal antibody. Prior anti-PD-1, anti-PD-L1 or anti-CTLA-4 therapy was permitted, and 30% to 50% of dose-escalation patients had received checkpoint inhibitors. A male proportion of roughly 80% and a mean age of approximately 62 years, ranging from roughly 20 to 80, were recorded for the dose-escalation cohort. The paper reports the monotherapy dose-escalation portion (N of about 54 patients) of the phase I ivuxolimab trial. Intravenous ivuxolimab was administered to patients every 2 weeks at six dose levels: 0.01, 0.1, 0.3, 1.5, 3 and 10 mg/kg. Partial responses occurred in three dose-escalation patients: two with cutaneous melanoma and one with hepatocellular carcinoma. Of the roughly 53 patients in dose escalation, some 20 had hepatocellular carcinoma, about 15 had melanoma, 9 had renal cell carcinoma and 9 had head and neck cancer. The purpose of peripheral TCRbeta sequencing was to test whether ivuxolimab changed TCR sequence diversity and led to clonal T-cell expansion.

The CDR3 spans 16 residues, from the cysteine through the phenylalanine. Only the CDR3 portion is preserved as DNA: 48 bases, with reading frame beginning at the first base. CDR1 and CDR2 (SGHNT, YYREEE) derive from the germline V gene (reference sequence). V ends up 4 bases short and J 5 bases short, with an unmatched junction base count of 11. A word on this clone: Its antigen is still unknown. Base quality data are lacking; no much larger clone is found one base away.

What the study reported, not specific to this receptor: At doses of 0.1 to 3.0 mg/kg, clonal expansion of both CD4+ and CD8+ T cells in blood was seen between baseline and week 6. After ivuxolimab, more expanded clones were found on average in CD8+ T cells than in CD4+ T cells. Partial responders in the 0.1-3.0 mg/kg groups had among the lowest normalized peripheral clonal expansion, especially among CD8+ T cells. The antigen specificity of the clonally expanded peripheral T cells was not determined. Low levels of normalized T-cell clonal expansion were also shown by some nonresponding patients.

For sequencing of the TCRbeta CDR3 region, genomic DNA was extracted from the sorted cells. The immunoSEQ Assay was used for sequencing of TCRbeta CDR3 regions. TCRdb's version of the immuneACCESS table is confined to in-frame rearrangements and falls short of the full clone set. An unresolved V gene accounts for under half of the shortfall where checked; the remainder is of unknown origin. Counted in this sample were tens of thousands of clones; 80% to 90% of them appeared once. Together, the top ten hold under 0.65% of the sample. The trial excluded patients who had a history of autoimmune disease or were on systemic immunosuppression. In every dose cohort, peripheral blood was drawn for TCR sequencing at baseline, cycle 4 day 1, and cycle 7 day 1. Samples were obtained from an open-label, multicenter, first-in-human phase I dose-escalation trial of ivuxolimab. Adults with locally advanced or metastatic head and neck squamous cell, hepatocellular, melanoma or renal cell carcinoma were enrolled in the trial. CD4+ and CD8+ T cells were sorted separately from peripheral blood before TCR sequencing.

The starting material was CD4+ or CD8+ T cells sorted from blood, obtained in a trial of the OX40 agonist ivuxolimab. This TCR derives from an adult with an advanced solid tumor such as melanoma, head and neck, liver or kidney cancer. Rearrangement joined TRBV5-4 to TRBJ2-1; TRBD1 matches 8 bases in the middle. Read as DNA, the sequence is TGTGCCAGCAGCCCCGACAGGGGATGGGGTAACAATGAGCAGTTCTTC. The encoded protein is CASSPDRGWGNNEQFF.